These 22 T cell receptor beta chains share one sample of origin, sequenced in a study of breast tumors, draining lymph nodes, adjacent tissues. TCRdb passed the multiplex PCR reads through MiXCR, listing each CDR3 protein once. The data show around 230,000 distinct CDR3 sequences, with 32% seen just once and 1.1% to 1.5% held by the top ten. Samples came from axillary lymph nodes draining the breast cancer. Material: axillary lymph node tissue. These receptors originate from a female donor with breast cancer. Some clones in this sample may be carry-over from other donors' samples.

The CDR3 sequence is CSAGSRRLPSGANVLTF. As DNA, the CDR3 is TGCAGTGCTGGAAGCCGGCGCCTACCCTCTGGGGCCAACGTCCTGACTTTC. This chain uses TRBV20-1 with TRBJ2-6, with D unclear. Looked up from germline, CDR1 is DFQATT and CDR2 is SNEGSKA (reference sequence). The CDR3 has 17 residues. V lost 5 bases to trimming and J lost 0 bases, with 17 bases between them.

This clonotype appeared many times. The rearrangement links TRBV7-6 to TRBJ2-7; 8 bases agree with TRBD2. Losses at the gene ends were 1 base for V and 5 bases for J; bases not matched to a gene: 7. The CDR3 is made up of 15 amino acids. The germline V gene encodes CDR1 SGHVS and CDR2 FNYEAQ. The CDR3 coding sequence is TGTGCCAGCAGCTTAGGTCCCGGGGGGGGCAACGAGCAGTACTTC. It yields the protein CASSLGPGGGNEQYF. The entire variable domain, with the rest obtained from reference TRBV7-6 and TRBJ2-7, is as follows: GAGVSQSPRYKVTKRGQDVALRCDPISGHVSLYWYRQALGQGPEFLTYFNYEAQQDKSGLPNDRFSAERPEGSISTLTIQRTEQRDSAMYRCASSLGPGGGNEQYFGPGTRLTVT.

This clonotype was recorded many times. The V gene is TRBV27, the J gene TRBJ2-7; 9 bases fit TRBD1. CDR1 is MNHEY and CDR2 is SMNVEV in the germline V gene (reference sequence). CDR3 size: 16 residues. V was clipped by 1 base and J by 0 bases; unmatched bases: 4. CDR3: CASSLLGTGTSYEQYF. The CDR3, as DNA: TGTGCCAGCAGTTTATTGGGGACAGGGACCTCCTACGAGCAGTACTTC.

This clonotype was found many times. As DNA, the CDR3 is TGCGCCAGCAGGGCCGGGACTCTAGGGGATACGCAGTATTTT. Its translation is CASRAGTLGDTQYF. The chain uses TRBV10-2 and TRBJ2-3, with D possibly being TRBD2 (6 bases). This CDR3 spans 14 amino acids. Germline CDR1 and CDR2: WSHSY and SAAADI. V shed 6 bases and J shed 6 bases, with 16 bases lying between them.

About this clonotype itself: A much larger clonotype is one base distant, so this may be a read error. The rearrangement uses TRBV12-3 or TRBV12-4 and TRBJ2-3; no clear D. Trimming removed 3 bases at V and 6 bases at J, with 7 bases between. The CDR3 runs to 12 residues. The CDR3 coding sequence is TGTGCCAGCAGTTTCGCGCGCGATACGCAGTATTTT. Translation: CASSFARDTQYF.

The V call is TRBV20-1, the J call TRBJ1-5; 10 bases agree with TRBD1. This CDR3 region has 13 residues. V was pared by 4 bases and J by 7 bases, with 4 bases of the junction left unmatched. Germline lookup yields CDR1 DFQATT and CDR2 SNEGSKA (reference sequence). The CDR3 loop reads CSATDRGHQPQHF. In nucleotides, the CDR3 is TGCAGTGCTACAGACAGGGGGCACCAGCCCCAGCATTTT.

Note on this clonotype: One junction end does not reproduce the germline sequence, and a read error may be involved. The chain combines TRBV4-1 with TRBJ1-1; TRBD1 aligns across 8 bases. The CDR3 length is 15 residues. Germline V lookup: CDR1 MGHRA, CDR2 YSYEKL. The CDR3 coding sequence is TGCGCCCGCAGCCAGGGGGACAGGCCATCGGATGTGGCTTTCTTT. It codes for CARSQGDRPSDVAFF.

This clonotype was picked up many times. A much larger clone sits a single nucleotide away, making a read error possible. The J gene is TRBJ2-5, the V gene TRBV7-7; the D gene is possibly TRBD1 (7 bases). Germline V gives CDR1 SSHAT, CDR2 FNYEAQ (reference sequence). CDR3 length equals 15 residues. This CDR3 is CASSLDAGQKVTQHF. CDR3 sequence (DNA): TGTGCTAGCAGCTTAGACGCGGGACAGAAAGTGACCCAGCACTTC. The full variable domain, in which reference TRBV7-7 and TRBJ2-5 provide the parts outside the CDR3, is GAGVSQSPRYKVTKRGQDVTLRCDPISSHATLYWYQQALGQGPEFLTYFNYEAQPDKSGLPSDRFSAERPEGSISTLTIQRTEQRDSAMYRCASSLDAGQKVTQHFGPGTRLLVL.

This clonotype was observed many times. V is TRBV5-4 and J is TRBJ1-3; D is uncertain. The V gene lost 4 bases and the J gene lost 0 bases, with 11 bases spanning the gap. The CDR3 runs to 15 residues. Germline V lookup: CDR1 SGHNT, CDR2 YYREEE (reference sequence). CDR3 sequence (DNA): TGTGCCAGCAGCCCCTACATAAACTCTGGAAACACCATATATTTT. As protein: CASSPYINSGNTIYF.

V and J are TRBV4-3 and TRBJ1-1; 10 bases fit TRBD1. Germline loops: CDR1 LGHNA, CDR2 YSLEER. This CDR3 is built from 15 residues. After removal of 5 bases from V and 3 bases from J, the junction contained 6 bases not matched to a gene. The CDR3 is CASSVDRGRDTEAFF. The CDR3 DNA sequence: TGCGCCAGCAGCGTAGACAGGGGGCGAGACACTGAAGCTTTCTTT.

The sample holds many counts of this clonotype. The chain joins TRBV29-1 to TRBJ2-3; 13 bases align to TRBD2. V was clipped by 8 bases and J by 5 bases; unmatched bases: 7. The V gene's germline CDR1 is SQVTM and CDR2 ANQGSEA. The CDR3 covers 14 residues. The CDR3 region is CSSGLAGVGDTQYF. In DNA, the CDR3 is TGCAGCAGTGGACTAGCGGGAGTTGGAGATACGCAGTATTTT.

This CDR3 reads CASSQDCGPLHF. The CDR3 coding sequence is TGTGCCAGCAGCCAAGATTGCGGACCCCTCCACTTT. J is TRBJ1-6 and V is TRBV7-2; D remains ambiguous. The CDR3 runs 12 residues. CDR1 is SGHTA and CDR2 is FQGNSA in the germline V gene. V lost 5 bases and J 12 bases, leaving 11 bases between the germline ends.

This clonotype was seen ten or more times. The rearrangement links TRBV6-1 to TRBJ1-6, with D possibly matching TRBD1 (6 bases). This CDR3 has 19 amino acids. Trimming cost V 2 bases and J 5 bases, with 22 bases left between them. The V gene's germline CDR1 is MNHNS and CDR2 SASEGT. CDR3 amino acids: CASSETTGRTGRNNSPLHF. The CDR3 nucleotides are TGTGCCAGCAGTGAAACAACCGGGAGAACAGGGCGCAATAATTCACCCCTCCACTTT.

Many counts were recorded for this clonotype. J is TRBJ1-2 and V is TRBV24-1; the match to TRBD1 covers 12 bases. CDR3 length: 14 residues. Germline CDR1 reads KGHDR; CDR2 reads SFDVKD. Trimming took 9 bases from V and 2 from J; bases not matched to a gene: 3. The CDR3 is CATGGQGANYGYTF. In DNA form, the CDR3 reads TGTGCCACCGGGGGACAGGGGGCGAACTATGGCTACACCTTC.

This clonotype has a count of ten or more. CDR3: CASSQQSNEKLFF. The CDR3 region has the DNA TGCGCCAGCAGCCAACAGAGTAATGAAAAACTGTTTTTT. The chain combines TRBV4-1 with TRBJ1-4; D unclear. With 2 bases removed from V and 4 bases from J, the gap between germline ends came to 5 bases. Germline V gene lookup returns CDR1 MGHRA and CDR2 YSYEKL. The CDR3 extends over 13 amino acids.

As for this clonotype: A junction boundary mismatches the germline segment, possibly from a read error. The V and J genes are TRBV15 and TRBJ1-2, with unresolved D. The CDR3 has 14 amino acids. Germline assignment: CDR1 LNHNV and CDR2 YYDKDF (reference sequence). This CDR3 reads CATSRDRQDHGYTF. DNA for the CDR3: TGCGCCACCAGCAGAGATCGGCAGGACCATGGCTACACCTTC.

In its sample, this clonotype was seen many times. The J gene is TRBJ2-7, the V gene TRBV27; 7 bases line up with TRBD2. The CDR3 is 18 residues long. V lost 0 bases and J lost 0; bases outside the gene matches: 11. The germline V gene has CDR1 MNHEY and CDR2 SMNVEV (reference sequence). The chain's CDR3 is CASSLSFREAGHSYEQYF. The CDR3 coding sequence is TGTGCCAGCAGTTTATCGTTCAGGGAAGCGGGGCACTCCTACGAGCAGTACTTC.

This chain connects TRBV5-4 to TRBJ2-1, with 10 nucleotides matching TRBD2. J lost 8 bases, V lost 6 bases, and 8 bases had no gene match. The CDR3 is made up of 14 amino acids. The germline gives CDR1 SGHNT, CDR2 YYREEE (reference sequence). The chain's CDR3 is CASNLAGGIDEQFF. Here the CDR3 DNA reads TGTGCCAGCAATTTAGCGGGAGGTATAGATGAGCAGTTCTTC. Full variable domain (outside the CDR3, taken from reference TRBV5-4 and TRBJ2-1): ETGVTQSPTHLIKTRGQQVTLRCSSQSGHNTVSWYQQALGQGPQFIFQYYREEENGRGNFPPRFSGLQFPNYSSELNVNALELDDSALYLCASNLAGGIDEQFFGPGTRLTVL.

The chain employs TRBV2 and TRBJ1-2; 10 bases match TRBD1. The CDR3 spans 15 residues. Per the germline V gene, CDR1 is SNHLY and CDR2 is FYNNEI. Trimming removed 4 bases from V and 6 bases from J; junction bases left unmatched: 8. CDR3 nucleotides: TGTGCCAGCAGTGTAGCGAGACAGGGGGCGAATGGCTACACCTTC. Residues: CASSVARQGANGYTF. Supplemented by reference TRBV2 and TRBJ1-2, the full variable domain reads EPEVTQTPSHQVTQMGQEVILRCVPISNHLYFYWYRQILGQKVEFLVSFYNNEISEKSEIFDDQFSVERPDGSNFTLKIRSTKLEDSAMYFCASSVARQGANGYTFGSGTRLTVV.

This clonotype was found many times. The chain's CDR3 is CSVLRGGETHNYGYTF. The CDR3 DNA follows: TGCAGCGTACTCAGGGGGGGCGAAACCCATAACTATGGCTACACCTTC. This chain links TRBV29-1 with TRBJ1-2; the match to TRBD1 covers 7 bases. Trimming at V came to 6 bases and at J to 1 base, leaving 14 bases not matched to a gene. Per germline, CDR1 SQVTM and CDR2 ANQGSEA. CDR3 length equals 16 residues.

This clonotype was observed many times. The J gene is TRBJ2-7, the V gene TRBV11-3; a weak D match, TRBD2 (6 bases). The CDR3 is 12 amino acids. Trimming removed 8 bases at V and 3 bases at J, with 11 bases between. Germline-derived CDR1 and CDR2 are SGHNT and YENEEA. CDR3 bases: TGTGCCAGCGCGGCGGGAATCTACGAGCAGTACTTC. Protein product: CASAAGIYEQYF.

This clonotype was seen ten or more times. The J gene is TRBJ2-1, the V gene TRBV5-1; possible D gene TRBD2, 5 bases. V was cut by 8 bases and J by 0 bases, with 18 bases left in between. The germline gives CDR1 SGHRS, CDR2 YFSETQ. The CDR3 is made up of 16 amino acids. The CDR3, as DNA: TGCGCCAGTAGCCGCGCAAGCGGTAGCTCCTACAATGAGCAGTTCTTC. The encoded protein is CASSRASGSSYNEQFF.